This T cell receptor (beta chain) is from a study of vaccination and CD4 T cells after COVID-19. Study-wide context: Samples taken post-COVID came a median about 100 days after diagnosis, ranging from 35 to 161.

The assay that was used to sequence DNA from cultured CD4+ T cells was the Oncomine TCR Beta short-read assay. Each CDR3 protein gets one entry after TCRdb re-called the PCR reads with MiXCR. Counted here are more than 20,000 distinct CDR3 sequences, 70% occurring once; the ten biggest clones make up roughly 8.8%. Regarding this clonotype: Its antigen is unidentified.

Deletions cut 8 bases from V and 0 bases from J, with 14 bases between. The CDR3 totals 15 residues. Treatment specified: roughly 10-day PBMC culture with coronavirus spike peptide pools or control peptides (ViraFEST assay). With approximately 10 ug/ml peptide pools and approximately 10 IU/ml IL-2, PBMCs were cultured at some 2.2 million per well. The V and J genes are TRBV23-1 and TRBJ2-4; tentative D call: TRBD2 (5 bases). TRBV23-1 counts as an open reading frame of uncertain function. The clonotype was recovered from a human donor who had recovered from COVID-19. Sequencing was done on a sample of CD4+ T cells from blood, cultured in vitro. The CDR3 DNA is TGCGCCAGCTCCCGGAGGACCGTAGCCAAAAACATTCAGTACTTC. It encodes CASSRRTVAKNIQYF.